A single count supports the clone carrying this T cell receptor beta chain. CDR1 is SGHNT and CDR2 is YYREEE in the germline V gene (reference sequence). The CDR3 loop spans 13 amino acids. The V end lost 1 base, the J end lost 3 bases, and 6 bases lay between the germline ends. This sample stems from a study of technical replicates of blood from a few donors. Repertoires were generated with immunoSEQ multiplex PCR, while TCRdb's copy carries only in-frame clones and drops some. The profile shows over 90,000 clones, nearly 97% of them singletons. This TCR derives from a human donor in good health. Sequenced: T cells isolated from PBMCs. This chain uses TRBV5-4 with TRBJ2-3; D call uncertain. The CDR3 protein is CASSLLTTDTQYF. Written as DNA, the CDR3 is TGTGCCAGCAGCTTGTTGACAACAGATACGCAGTATTTT.